A single TCR beta chain is shown here with its context. This entry comes from a study of blood T cell repertoires in COVID-19. About the study: Samples taken during acute and convalescent COVID-19 were collected in the United States, Italy and Spain. PBMCs, B-cell-depleted T cells, or T cells were the source of the cDNA or gDNA that made up the material.

Generated by immunoSEQ multiplex PCR, the TCRdb table keeps only in-frame clones and is missing some. Here the sample spans about 40,000 clones, roughly three quarters being singletons. The specimen sequenced was peripheral blood. The sequence came from a woman of 80 years or more with acute or convalescent COVID-19.

In nucleotides, the CDR3 is TGTGCCAGCAGCCCCCGGACAGGGGAAAACATTCAGTACTTC. This gives the protein CASSPRTGENIQYF. The chain is built from TRBV9 and TRBJ2-4, with TRBD1 matching 9 bases. CDR3 size: 14 residues. V was clipped by 4 bases and J by 5 bases; unmatched bases: 4. From germline, CDR1 is SGDLS and CDR2 YYNGEE.